The TCR beta chain under discussion was sequenced for a study of PD-L1 blockade in urothelial cancer. Study context: Typically, measured as a median, blood samples had 140,000 or so T cells.

Profiled with immunoSEQ multiplex PCR; TCRdb holds only in-frame clones, not every one. The data show 50,000 or so clones, 77% seen once. The V and J ends lost 7 bases and 7 bases, in that order; junction bases with no gene match: 16. The CDR3 totals 15 residues. Germline CDR1 and CDR2: MNHNS and SASEGT. Patients had locally advanced or metastatic urothelial carcinoma. This clonotype was sampled from a man aged 70 or older with urothelial cancer. The J gene is TRBJ2-7, the V gene TRBV6-1; 7 nucleotides align to TRBD1. The sample in question was PBMCs, obtained around atezolizumab (anti-PD-L1) treatment. CDR3 sequence: CASNVPDRSLYEQYF. CDR3 nucleotides: TGTGCCAGCAATGTTCCGGACAGGTCGTTGTATGAGCAGTACTTC.